The source of this T cell receptor (beta chain) is a study of OX40 agonist ivuxolimab in advanced cancers. The ends lost 3 bases at V and 1 base at J; junction bases unmatched: 5. The germline V gene encodes CDR1 SGHTA and CDR2 FQGNSA. There are 15 residues in the CDR3. The sampling schedule covered blood at baseline, cycle 4 day 1, and cycle 7 day 1. TCRdb keeps only in-frame clones here, not all; method: immunoSEQ multiplex PCR. The sample includes 77,000 or so clones, 90% seen only once; the top ten take around 0.35%. The sample holds one count of this clone. V and J are TRBV7-2 and TRBJ1-2; 7 nucleotides agree with TRBD1. The receptor's source is an adult with an advanced solid tumor such as melanoma, head and neck, liver or kidney cancer. Sequencing used CD4+ or CD8+ T cells sorted from blood, obtained in a trial of the OX40 agonist ivuxolimab. The CDR3: CASSLGQSINYGYTF. Here the CDR3 DNA reads TGTGCCAGCAGCTTGGGACAGTCCATTAACTATGGCTACACCTTC.